This paragraph covers one T cell receptor (beta chain) sequence. The sample belongs to a study of CD8 T cells in Susac syndrome. Sequencing of TCR beta was performed on blood CD8+ T cells and on blood CD4+ T cells. The multiple sclerosis controls consisted of treatment-naive patients with relapsing-remitting disease, either stable or active. Reverse transcription used about 0.5 to 1 ug RNA and random hexamers. TCRdb re-analysed the immunoSEQ multiplex PCR reads in MiXCR, keeping a single row per CDR3 protein. The table lists about 300,000 distinct CDR3 sequences, 89% of them singletons. Germline values: CDR1 DFQATT, CDR2 SNEGSKA (reference sequence). This CDR3 region has 14 residues. Between the trimmed V and J ends, which lost 0 bases and 5 bases, there was a span of 13 bases.

The clonotype comes from a human donor with multiple sclerosis. This chain links TRBV20-1 with TRBJ1-2; the D gene is possibly TRBD1 (6 bases). The sample was CD8+ T cells from PBMCs. Here the CDR3 reads CSARDRGTRYGYTF. In nucleotides, the CDR3 is TGCAGTGCTAGAGATAGGGGGACGCGATATGGCTACACCTTC.